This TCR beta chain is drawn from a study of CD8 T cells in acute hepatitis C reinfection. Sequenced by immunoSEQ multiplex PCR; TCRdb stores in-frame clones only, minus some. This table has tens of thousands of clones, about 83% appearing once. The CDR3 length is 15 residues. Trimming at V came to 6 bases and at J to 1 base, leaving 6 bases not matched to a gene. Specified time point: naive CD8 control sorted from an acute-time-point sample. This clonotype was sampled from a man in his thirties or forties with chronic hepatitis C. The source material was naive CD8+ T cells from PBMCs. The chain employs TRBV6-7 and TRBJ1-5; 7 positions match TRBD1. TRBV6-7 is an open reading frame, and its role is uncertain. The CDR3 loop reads CASRPYRGSNQPQHF. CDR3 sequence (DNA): TGTGCCAGCAGACCCTACAGGGGAAGCAATCAGCCCCAGCATTTT.